The 23 T cell receptor beta chains below all came from one sample that was sequenced in a study of CD8 T cells in Susac syndrome. Reverse transcription of about 0.45 to 1 ug RNA was performed with random hexamers. MiXCR, run by TCRdb on the immunoSEQ multiplex PCR reads, gives a single entry per CDR3 protein. The profile shows some 120,000 distinct CDR3 sequences, 85% to 95% of them singletons. The sample consisted of CD8+ T cells from PBMCs. The receptors stem from a human donor with multiple sclerosis.

The chain joins TRBV10-3 to TRBJ1-1; D not certain. Germline V gene data show CDR1 as ENHRY and CDR2 as SYGVKD. This CDR3 is built from 16 residues. V dropped 3 bases and J dropped 5 bases, with 19 bases sitting between them. DNA for the CDR3: TGTGCCATCAGTGATCCGCTAAGTGCTGGAAAAACTGAAGCTTTCTTT. Encoded protein: CAISDPLSAGKTEAFF.

A single count supports this clonotype. The V call is TRBV6-7, the J call TRBJ2-7; 9 nucleotides line up with TRBD2. TRBV6-7 is an open reading frame whose function is uncertain. V trimming: 7 bases; J trimming: 2 bases; junction bases outside the gene matches: 15. The CDR3 is made up of 17 amino acids. DNA of the CDR3: TGTGCCAGCACCCTGTTTGCGGGAGGGCCCCTAACCTACGAGCAGTACGTC. Translated, it gives CASTLFAGGPLTYEQYV.

This sequence joins TRBV11-3 and TRBJ2-1; 10 bases agree with TRBD2. CDR1 and CDR2 (germline): SGHNT, YENEEA. This CDR3 is 19 amino acids long. V trimming: 4 bases; J trimming: 7 bases; junction bases outside the gene matches: 19. The CDR3 is CASSSKRSQREGLGNEQFF. For the CDR3, the DNA is TGTGCCAGCAGCTCAAAAAGGTCCCAGCGGGAGGGCCTTGGGAATGAGCAGTTCTTC.

The V and J genes are TRBV9 and TRBJ2-7; 7 bases line up with TRBD1. This CDR3 is 14 amino acids long. CDR1 SGDLS and CDR2 YYNGEE come from the germline V gene. V shed 2 bases, J shed 2 bases, and the junction held 4 bases outside the gene matches. CDR3 loop: CASSVRGLTYEQYV. The CDR3 DNA follows: TGTGCCAGCAGCGTGAGGGGGCTCACCTACGAGCAGTACGTC.

The chain carries TRBV20-1 and TRBJ2-7; D may be TRBD2 (5 bases). Per the germline V gene, CDR1 is DFQATT and CDR2 is SNEGSKA (reference sequence). V lost 4 bases and J 3 bases, leaving 13 bases between the germline ends. This CDR3 spans 13 amino acids. CDR3 sequence (DNA): TGCAGTGCTACCCTTCGAGGGTTCTACGAGCAGTACTTC. This gives the protein CSATLRGFYEQYF.

This chain links TRBV7-6 with TRBJ2-3, with 9 bases fitting TRBD2. CDR1 is SGHVS, CDR2 FNYEAQ, per germline. V dropped 1 base and J dropped 5; count of bases not matched to a gene: 7. The CDR3 is made up of 16 amino acids. The CDR3 sequence: CASSLVGGRAIDTQYF. For the CDR3, the DNA is TGTGCCAGCAGCTTAGTAGGCGGGAGGGCCATAGATACGCAGTATTTT.

This clonotype showed up just once. V gene TRBV12-5 combines with J gene TRBJ2-2, with D maybe TRBD2 (6 bases). The CDR3 extends over 17 amino acids. Germline-derived CDR1 and CDR2 are LGHNT and FRNRAP. The V end was cut by 1 base, the J end by 0 bases, with 12 bases between. The CDR3 DNA reads TGTGCTAGTGGTTTGGCTGCGGGACTTTCGAACACCGGGGAGCTGTTTTTT. This sequence encodes CASGLAAGLSNTGELFF. Based on the CDR3 plus reference TRBV12-5 and TRBJ2-2, the full variable domain is DARVTQTPRHKVTEMGQEVTMRCQPILGHNTVFWYRQTMMQGLELLAYFRNRAPLDDSGMPKDRFSAEMPDATLATLKIQPSEPRDSAVYFCASGLAAGLSNTGELFFGEGSRLTVL.

The chain has TRBV20-1 and TRBJ1-4; 12 bases match TRBD1. From germline, CDR1 is DFQATT and CDR2 SNEGSKA (reference sequence). The CDR3 consists of 17 residues. V dropped 2 bases and J dropped 3; count of bases not matched to a gene: 7. The CDR3 loop is CSARPGTGGFPNEKLFF. CDR3 DNA: TGCAGTGCTAGACCCGGGACAGGGGGCTTCCCTAATGAAAAACTGTTTTTT.

J is TRBJ2-3 and V is TRBV21-1; TRBD1, the table's D call, was not compared with the DNA. TRBV21-1 constitutes a pseudogene. This CDR3 is 16 amino acids long. CDR3 loop: CASSKEGGVWTDTQYF. CDR3 bases: TGTGCCAGCAGCAAAGAGGGGGGAGTCTGGACAGATACGCAGTATTTT.

V gene TRBV6-6 combines with J gene TRBJ2-7; TRBD2 agrees at 8 bases. This CDR3 comprises 12 residues. Losses at the gene ends were 5 bases for V and 6 bases for J; bases not matched to a gene: 3. The germline CDR1 and CDR2 sequences are MNHNY and SVGAGI (reference sequence). The CDR3 is CASSPGLVEQYV. CDR3 coding DNA: TGTGCCAGCAGTCCGGGACTAGTCGAGCAGTACGTC.

This chain joins TRBV12-3 or TRBV12-4 and TRBJ1-2, with TRBD1 matching 10 bases. The CDR3 has 15 amino acids. V gave up 5 bases and J gave up 8 bases; unmatched junction bases: 11. In nucleotides, the CDR3 is TGTGCCAGCAGTCCCCTAAGGACAGGGGGAAAGGGCTACACCTTC. It yields the protein CASSPLRTGGKGYTF.

The chain is built from TRBV5-6 and TRBJ2-5; D is undetermined. This CDR3 contains 14 residues. V was shortened by 1 base and J by 0 bases, with 7 bases between the two germline ends. The germline V gene encodes CDR1 SGHDT and CDR2 YYEEEE. The CDR3 region is CASSLFGYQETQYF. The CDR3 region has the DNA TGTGCCAGCAGCTTGTTCGGATACCAAGAGACCCAGTACTTC.

V is TRBV10-3 and J is TRBJ1-5, with D unclear. Trimming shortened V by 6 bases and J by 3 bases, and 9 bases separated the two germline ends. This CDR3 is built from 13 residues. In germline, CDR1 is ENHRY, CDR2 SYGVKD. CDR3 coding DNA: TGTGCCATCAGATCTCGGATCAATCAGCCCCAGCATTTT. As protein: CAIRSRINQPQHF.

As for this clonotype: The junction shows a germline mismatch at one end, possibly a read error. The V call is TRBV6-1, the J call TRBJ2-6, with D maybe TRBD1 (6 bases). This CDR3 contains 13 residues. The germline V gene has CDR1 MNHNS and CDR2 SASEGT. CDR3 protein: CASSGMGADVLTF. CDR3 DNA sequence: TGTGCCAGCAGTGGGATGGGGGCCGACGTCCTGACTTTC.

The rearrangement links TRBV6-2 or TRBV6-3 to TRBJ2-5; D is ambiguous. Trimming took 4 bases from V and 6 from J, leaving 9 bases between them. Germline V gene sequence: CDR1 MNHEY, CDR2 SVGEGT. The CDR3 covers 12 residues. This chain's CDR3 is CASSSTPQTQYF. In nucleotides, the CDR3 is TGTGCCAGCAGTTCCACGCCCCAGACCCAGTACTTC.

The V gene is TRBV6-1, the J gene TRBJ2-1; no definite D call. V lost 8 bases, J lost 10 bases, and 15 bases lay in between. The CDR3 runs 12 residues. Looked up from germline, CDR1 is MNHNS and CDR2 is SASEGT. This chain's CDR3 is CASGTGLGEQFF. Here the CDR3 DNA reads TGTGCCAGCGGAACTGGCTTGGGAGAGCAGTTCTTC.

The table lists this clonotype with a few counts. The chain uses TRBV9 and TRBJ2-3; tentative D call: TRBD1 (7 bases). Germline assignment: CDR1 SGDLS and CDR2 YYNGEE. This CDR3 has 16 amino acids. Trimming cost V 3 bases and J 3 bases, with 17 bases left between them. The CDR3 sequence: CASSGLGTAITDTQYF. CDR3 DNA: TGTGCCAGCAGCGGACTAGGGACAGCAATTACAGATACGCAGTATTTT.

This chain joins TRBV4-2 and TRBJ2-3; no firm D call. The CDR3 length is 14 residues. The V end was cut by 1 base, the J end by 2 bases, with 7 bases between. In germline, CDR1 is LGHNA, CDR2 YNFKEQ. The CDR3 DNA reads as TGTGCCAGCAGCCAAGGTTTCCTCACAGATACGCAGTATTTT. This encodes CASSQGFLTDTQYF.

CDR3 in amino acids: CASSWRYTGELFF. CDR3 nucleotides: TGCGCCAGCAGCTGGCGGTACACCGGGGAGCTGTTTTTT. The chain has TRBV5-1 and TRBJ2-2; D gene ambiguous. Trimming left V 3 bases short and J 3 bases short, with 6 bases between. Germline V lookup: CDR1 SGHRS, CDR2 YFSETQ. This CDR3 contains 13 residues.

This chain links TRBV13 with TRBJ1-1, with D possibly being TRBD1 (5 bases). Germline assignment: CDR1 PRHDT and CDR2 FYEKMQ (reference sequence). The germline V and J ends were trimmed by 7 bases and 1 base, with 10 bases remaining between them. CDR3 length: 13 amino acids. This chain's CDR3 is CASMPGRNTEAFF. The DNA for the CDR3 is TGTGCCAGCATGCCAGGGAGGAACACTGAAGCTTTCTTT.

The V gene is TRBV29-1, the J gene TRBJ2-7; 9 bases align to TRBD1. The CDR3 is 17 residues long. Germline CDR1 is SQVTM and CDR2 is ANQGSEA. Unmatched junction bases numbered 13, after V lost 4 bases and J lost 0 bases. The DNA for the CDR3 is TGCAGCGTTGCCAATCCGGGACAGGGATCAACCTCCTACGAGCAGTACTTC. It yields the protein CSVANPGQGSTSYEQYF.

This clonotype was picked up one time. The chain links TRBV12-3 or TRBV12-4 to TRBJ1-5; no clear D gene. The CDR3 covers 13 residues. The V gene lost 5 bases and the J gene lost 5 bases, with 10 bases spanning the gap. The CDR3: CASSPYGDQPQHF. The CDR3 DNA reads as TGTGCCAGCAGTCCCTACGGGGATCAGCCCCAGCATTTT.

This clonotype was seen a few times. This chain uses TRBV12-3 or TRBV12-4 with TRBJ2-7; no reliable D call. The CDR3 is made up of 11 amino acids. V gave up 4 bases and J gave up 6 bases, with 7 bases separating them. Here the CDR3 DNA reads TGTGCCAGCAGTTCCGGATTCGAGCAGTACGTC. Its translation: CASSSGFEQYV.